This section outlines one TCR beta chain sequence together with its context. The sample is drawn from a study of OX40 agonist ivuxolimab in advanced cancers. The ends were cut back, 4 bases at V and 3 bases at J, with 14 bases in the middle. Germline CDR1 and CDR2: SGHRS and YFSETQ. The CDR3 runs 15 residues. Sequenced by immunoSEQ multiplex PCR; TCRdb stores in-frame clones only, minus some. The sample shows tens of thousands of clones, about 90% of them seen only once. This TCR derives from an adult with an advanced solid tumor such as melanoma, head and neck, liver or kidney cancer. The sequencing used CD4+ or CD8+ T cells sorted from blood, collected in a trial of the OX40 agonist ivuxolimab. This chain uses TRBV5-1 with TRBJ2-4; D unclear. The DNA for the CDR3 is TGCGCCAGCAGCAATGCCCGAGAAGGCAAAAACATTCAGTACTTC. This gives the protein CASSNAREGKNIQYF.